This T cell receptor beta chain was profiled in a study of beta chain features in type 1 diabetes. Germline V gene lookup returns CDR1 SGHKS and CDR2 YYEKEE (reference sequence). The ends were cut back, 0 bases at V and 2 bases at J, with 7 bases in the middle. The CDR3 has 14 residues. This clone was counted many times. As every portion of the isolated RNA was reverse transcribed, the sequencing read expressed TCRB transcripts. TCRdb's table, derived via immunoSEQ multiplex PCR, lists solely in-frame clones and lacks some. Among some 240,000 clones listed, under 13% were seen once. The sequence came from a young man in good health. Specimen: central memory CD4+ T cells from blood. This sequence joins TRBV5-5 and TRBJ2-3; D remains ambiguous. CDR3 sequence (DNA): TGTGCCAGCAGCTTGGAAGTGTACACAGATACGCAGTATTTT. Translation gives CASSLEVYTDTQYF.